This TCR beta chain was sequenced for a study of memory CD4+ T cells and cytomegalovirus serostatus. Across the study: Donors were healthy Belgian adults, 10 or so CMV seropositive and about two dozen seronegative. Study-wide findings and caveats: Of under 200 reported CMV TCRbeta sequences, just over 65 were found in memory CD4+ repertoires. A US-trained random forest predicted CMV serostatus with median AUC around 0.91.

Concerning this clone: Antigen: not known.

Germline values: CDR1 SNHLY, CDR2 FYNNEI. V dropped 6 bases and J dropped 4 bases, with 15 bases sitting between them. The CDR3 has 14 residues. The sort gate was single viable CD3+CD4+CD8-CD45RO+ cells for memory CD4+ T cells. Positive selection with CD4 microbeads enriched total CD4+ T cells. Only in-frame clones appear in the TCRdb table, and some are missing; sequencing was by immunoSEQ multiplex PCR. The sample has just over 45,000 clones, under 85% seen once. This receptor was taken from an adult in good health and CMV-seronegative. The sample consisted of memory CD4+ T cells from blood. The rearrangement links TRBV2 to TRBJ1-2, with D perhaps TRBD1 (5 bases). The CDR3 DNA sequence: TGTGCCAGCAGGAATCAGGGTGTTAGCTATGGCTACACCTTC. It encodes CASRNQGVSYGYTF.